The 13 T cell receptor beta chains given below trace back to one sample, sequenced in a study of blood T cell repertoires in COVID-19. The table came from immunoSEQ multiplex PCR; TCRdb's copy has only in-frame clones and leaves some out. The sample has fewer than 65,000 clones; 70% to 90% are singletons. The sequencing sample was made of peripheral blood. The receptor source for this set is a man aged 55 to 70 with acute or convalescent COVID-19.

The V gene is TRBV28, the J gene TRBJ2-7, with D possibly matching TRBD2 (6 bases). The V gene's germline CDR1 is MDHEN and CDR2 SYDVKM. The CDR3 runs 13 residues. V shed 3 bases and J shed 4 bases, with 10 bases lying between them. CDR3 in amino acids: CASSFGSRYEQYF. The CDR3 coding sequence is TGTGCCAGCAGTTTCGGGAGTCGGTACGAGCAGTACTTC. The whole variable domain, filled in from reference TRBV28 and TRBJ2-7, reads DVKVTQSSRYLVKRTGEKVFLECVQDMDHENMFWYRQDPGLGLRLIYFSYDVKMKEKGDIPEGYSVSREKKERFSLILESASTNQTSMYLCASSFGSRYEQYFGPGTRLTVT.

The chain carries TRBV28 and TRBJ1-2; 12 nucleotides match TRBD1. CDR1 is MDHEN, CDR2 SYDVKM, per germline. J gave up 6 bases and V 6 bases, and 11 bases lay outside the gene matches. This CDR3 comprises 16 residues. The DNA of the CDR3 is TGTGCCAGCAGCGACCGGGGACAGGGGGCGCAAGATGGCTACACCTTC. Protein sequence: CASSDRGQGAQDGYTF.

The V gene is TRBV5-4, the J gene TRBJ1-4, with 10 bases matching TRBD1. Germline loops: CDR1 SGHNT, CDR2 YYREEE (reference sequence). Trimming removed 0 bases from V and 1 base from J; junction bases left unmatched: 3. The CDR3 is 17 amino acids. The DNA of the CDR3 is TGTGCCAGCAGCTTGGTTGGACAGGGGGAAACTAATGAAAAACTGTTTTTT. It specifies CASSLVGQGETNEKLFF.

The chain couples TRBV7-6 to TRBJ2-3, with a tentative D call TRBD2 (5 bases). The CDR3 loop spans 15 amino acids. V was shortened by 0 bases and J by 6 bases, with 13 bases between the two germline ends. Looked up from germline, CDR1 is SGHVS and CDR2 is FNYEAQ. The DNA of the CDR3 is TGTGCCAGCAGCTTAGCGGGAGTTTACTCTGATACGCAGTATTTT. Its protein is CASSLAGVYSDTQYF.

The V and J genes are TRBV29-1 and TRBJ2-2; maybe TRBD1 (5 bases). This CDR3 has 15 amino acids. Germline V lookup: CDR1 SQVTM, CDR2 ANQGSEA. Trimming removed 6 bases at V and 0 bases at J, with 14 bases between. CDR3 amino acids: CSVPDRSANTGELFF. Here the CDR3 DNA reads TGCAGCGTCCCTGACAGAAGCGCGAACACCGGGGAGCTGTTTTTT.

The V gene is TRBV7-6, the J gene TRBJ2-1; TRBD2 agrees at 8 bases. CDR1 is SGHVS and CDR2 is FNYEAQ in the germline V gene. The CDR3 is 15 amino acids. The V and J ends lost 5 bases and 6 bases, in that order; junction bases with no gene match: 9. Written as DNA, the CDR3 is TGTGCCAGCAGCCCATTTCCGGGGGGGGGCAATGAGCAGTTCTTC. Translating it yields CASSPFPGGGNEQFF.

The chain has TRBV7-8 and TRBJ2-2, with D possibly being TRBD2 (5 bases). This CDR3 contains 13 residues. Germline CDR1 is SGHVS and CDR2 is FQNEAQ. V lost 5 bases and J 6 bases, leaving 10 bases between the germline ends. DNA of the CDR3: TGTGCCAGCAGCCCGGTGAGGGCCGGGGAGCTGTTTTTT. Translation gives CASSPVRAGELFF.

V gene TRBV5-1 combines with J gene TRBJ2-5, with D possibly being TRBD2 (7 bases). Germline CDR1 reads SGHRS; CDR2 reads YFSETQ. Trimming removed 0 bases from V and 5 bases from J, with 14 bases in between. The length of the CDR3 is 15 residues. The CDR3: CASSLEGGARETQYF. DNA for the CDR3: TGCGCCAGCAGCTTGGAAGGGGGGGCGCGCGAGACCCAGTACTTC. The full variable domain, with the rest looked up from reference TRBV5-1 and TRBJ2-5, is KAGVTQTPRYLIKTRGQQVTLSCSPISGHRSVSWYQQTPGQGLQFLFEYFSETQRNKGNFPGRFSGRQFSNSRSEMNVSTLELGDSALYLCASSLEGGARETQYFGPGTRLLVL.

The chain uses TRBV9 and TRBJ1-6, with no clear D. The germline V gene has CDR1 SGDLS and CDR2 YYNGEE. The CDR3 runs 14 residues. V lost 3 bases and J lost 5, with 9 bases in between. The CDR3, as DNA: TGTGCCAGCAGCGCCCGGGTCAATAATTCACCCCTCCACTTT. Translated: CASSARVNNSPLHF.

The chain links TRBV27 to TRBJ1-1; D is uncertain. Germline CDR1 MNHEY, CDR2 SMNVEV (reference sequence). CDR3 length equals 15 residues. Trimming removed 3 bases at V and 1 base at J, with 12 bases between. CDR3 sequence reads: CASSFLPPGNTEAFF. The CDR3 nucleotides are TGTGCCAGCAGTTTTCTTCCCCCAGGGAACACTGAAGCTTTCTTT.

The chain employs TRBV29-1 and TRBJ2-7; D may be TRBD2 (5 bases). The CDR3 consists of 14 residues. CDR1 is SQVTM, CDR2 ANQGSEA, per germline. V was shortened by 6 bases and J by 0 bases, with 15 bases between the two germline ends. CDR3 region: CSVGGRMSSYEQYF. The CDR3 DNA is TGCAGCGTCGGAGGCCGCATGAGCTCCTACGAGCAGTACTTC.

The V gene is TRBV27, the J gene TRBJ1-2; D may be TRBD1 (6 bases). Trimming left V 3 bases short and J 7 bases short, with 18 bases between. CDR1 and CDR2 from the germline V gene are MNHEY and SMNVEV (reference sequence). CDR3 length: 15 amino acids. In DNA, the CDR3 is TGTGCCAGCAGTTTTGGGGGGGCCGGGACCGGTGGCTACACCTTC. Its protein is CASSFGGAGTGGYTF.

This chain joins TRBV6-5 and TRBJ1-2, with 8 bases that match TRBD1. CDR1 and CDR2 from the germline V gene are MNHEY and SVGAGI. This CDR3 is 12 amino acids long. After removal of 7 bases from V and 9 bases from J, the junction contained 7 bases not matched to a gene. The CDR3 here is CASNPAGGSYTF. The CDR3 nucleotides read TGTGCCAGCAATCCGGCAGGGGGCAGCTACACCTTC.